Each of the 11 T cell receptor beta chains below was sequenced from the same sample in a study of T cell changes during pregnancy in multiple sclerosis. Using immunoSEQ multiplex PCR, the repertoire was profiled, and TCRdb retains in-frame clones only, with some absent. Of about 36,000 clones in the sample, 70% to 90% were seen once. The sequenced sample was CD8+ T cells from peripheral blood mononuclear cells, obtained in the third trimester of pregnancy. These receptor sequences come from a female donor with multiple sclerosis, enrolled in a pregnancy study.

The chain recombines TRBV5-4 with TRBJ2-1; tentative D call: TRBD1 (6 bases). The CDR3 has 20 residues. Looked up from germline, CDR1 is SGHNT and CDR2 is YYREEE (reference sequence). The V end was cut by 1 base, the J end by 5 bases, with 28 bases between. CDR3 sequence (DNA): TGTGCCAGCAGCTTGTGGGCCCTACCTGCAGGACAGTTCAAGGACAATGAGCAGTTCTTC. Its protein product is CASSLWALPAGQFKDNEQFF.

The chain joins TRBV10-3 to TRBJ1-1; 7 bases map to TRBD1. The CDR3 runs 16 residues. CDR1 is ENHRY, CDR2 SYGVKD, per germline. V lost 5 bases to trimming and J lost 1 base; unmatched junction nucleotides: 10. The CDR3 region has the DNA TGTGCCATCAGTTGGGACAGCGCCCCGACGAACACTGAAGCTTTCTTT. This encodes CAISWDSAPTNTEAFF.

This clone was recorded once. V gene TRBV4-1 combines with J gene TRBJ2-6; D remains unclear. The CDR3 loop spans 14 amino acids. Looked up from germline, CDR1 is MGHRA and CDR2 is YSYEKL. V was trimmed by 4 bases and J by 1 base, leaving 5 bases between them. CDR3 in amino acids: CASSLYSGANVLTF. The CDR3 coding sequence is TGCGCCAGCAGCCTCTATTCTGGGGCCAACGTCCTGACTTTC.

The CDR3 DNA sequence: TGCGCCAGCAGCCAAGGTGGCCCCGAGGGCAGTGAAAAACTGTTTTTT. Protein sequence: CASSQGGPEGSEKLFF. The chain couples TRBV4-3 to TRBJ1-4, with D hard to call. Germline V CDR1 and CDR2: LGHNA, YSLEER. Deletions cut 1 base from V and 7 bases from J, with 16 bases between. The CDR3 is 16 residues long.

The chain couples TRBV2 to TRBJ1-1; no definite D call. Trimming pared 7 bases from V and 4 bases from J, leaving 10 bases between. The CDR3 is made up of 12 amino acids. Germline assignment: CDR1 SNHLY and CDR2 FYNNEI. The CDR3 nucleotides read TGTGCCAGCATCGGAGGGTCCACTGAAGCTTTCTTT. Its protein is CASIGGSTEAFF.

The V gene is TRBV12-5, the J gene TRBJ1-1; tentative D call: TRBD1 (5 bases). V was shortened by 5 bases and J by 2 bases, with 12 bases between the two germline ends. Germline lookup yields CDR1 LGHNT and CDR2 FRNRAP. The CDR3 extends over 14 amino acids. CDR3 nucleotide sequence: TGTGCTAGTGGTGGCCGTAGGGGCAACACTGAAGCTTTCTTT. This codes for CASGGRRGNTEAFF.

This clone occurred once. This chain joins TRBV6-5 and TRBJ2-7, with a tentative D call TRBD1 (6 bases). The V gene lost 3 bases and the J gene lost 3 bases, with 15 bases spanning the gap. The CDR3 covers 15 residues. Looked up from germline, CDR1 is MNHEY and CDR2 is SVGAGI. The CDR3, as DNA: TGTGCCAGCAGTTATAATTCGGGACATCTCTACGAGCAGTACTTC. Translation: CASSYNSGHLYEQYF.

This chain links TRBV27 with TRBJ2-1; a possible D gene is TRBD1 (5 bases). This CDR3 is 12 amino acids long. Trimming took off 3 bases at V and 7 bases at J, with 7 bases between the two ends. CDR1 is MNHEY and CDR2 is SMNVEV in the germline V gene (reference sequence). CDR3 nucleotide sequence: TGTGCCAGCAGTTTCCCAGGGAATGAGCAGTTCTTC. As protein: CASSFPGNEQFF.

The V and J genes are TRBV25-1 and TRBJ1-2; D might be TRBD1 (6 bases). The germline V gene encodes CDR1 MGHDK and CDR2 SYGVNS. Trimming took off 1 base at V and 0 bases at J, with 9 bases between the two ends. This CDR3 comprises 15 residues. The CDR3 nucleotides are TGTGCCAGCAGTGAATCTCAGGGGCCTAACTATGGCTACACCTTC. Translated, it gives CASSESQGPNYGYTF.

This clone was detected a few times. This sequence joins TRBV2 and TRBJ1-2; 7 nucleotides line up with TRBD1. Germline V gives CDR1 SNHLY, CDR2 FYNNEI. This CDR3 has 15 amino acids. J lost 2 bases, V lost 5 bases, and 8 bases had no gene match. For the CDR3, the DNA is TGTGCCAGCAGTTCCGCAAAGGGACAGAACTATGGCTACACCTTC. It encodes CASSSAKGQNYGYTF.

The V call is TRBV2, the J call TRBJ2-7; the match to TRBD1 covers 9 bases. CDR1 and CDR2 from the germline V gene are SNHLY and FYNNEI. J was trimmed by 3 bases and V by 3 bases; bases with no gene match: 6. The CDR3 sequence is 15 residues long. The CDR3 nucleotides read TGTGCCAGCAGTGACCCGGGACAGGGACACTACGAGCAGTACTTC. This translates into CASSDPGQGHYEQYF.